The sequence of this TCR beta chain was determined in a study (dated by TCRdb to the mid-2010s). This clonotype was seen a handful of times. Its antigen is not yet known. Base qualities are not at hand, and no much larger clone is one base apart. The library was generated by RT-PCR. TCRdb names Illumina MiSeq as the instrument used. The public reads were reanalyzed by TCRdb: fastp trimming at Q25, MiXCR alignment, in-frame beta chains only. One record per CDR3 amino acid sequence lists the most common genes and DNA. This sample comprises around 700,000 distinct CDR3 sequences, 14% of them detected only once. The top ten clonotypes cover roughly 3.9% of the sample. Trimming accounts for 1 base at V and 7 bases at J, while the number of junction bases matched to no gene is 7. The CDR3 starts with the cysteine, ends with the phenylalanine, and has 15 residues. Here the CDR3 DNA is all that survives: 45 bases in frame from base 1. The germline V gene supplies CDR1 SGHRS and CDR2 YFSETQ.

The clonotype originates from a female donor in good health, serving as a healthy control. Sequencing was performed on memory CD4+ T cells from blood. The chain links TRBV5-1 with TRBJ2-1; 8 central bases correspond to TRBD2. The CDR3 reads as follows: CASSLRAGALNEQFF. The nucleotide sequence reads as follows: TGCGCCAGCAGCTTGAGAGCGGGAGCTTTGAATGAGCAGTTCTTC.